This T cell receptor beta chain came from a study of Graves' ophthalmopathy and Graves' hyperthyroidism. Regarding the study as a whole: Most expanded clonotypes in thyroid above 0.001 frequency also showed up in blood.

Ophthalmopathic donors had moderate-to-severe activity, CAS ≥3 and NOSPECS ≥4, with disease that had lasted under 3 months. Germline V gene sequence: CDR1 SGHTA, CDR2 FQGNSA. V was shortened by 2 bases and J by 6 bases, with 11 bases between the two germline ends. The CDR3 runs to 14 residues. The authors amplified TCR beta CDR3 regions from RNA transcripts. The workflow started with a first-round RT-PCR run with HTBI primers and then moved on to a second-round multiplex PCR. TCRdb fed the multiplex PCR reads into MiXCR, producing one record per CDR3 protein. The table lists a few hundred thousand distinct CDR3 sequences, roughly a sixth of them singletons. This clonotype was recorded many times. Its specificity is not known.

Sequences were obtained from peripheral blood. This TCR derives from an adult man with Graves' ophthalmopathy. This chain connects TRBV7-2 to TRBJ1-5; tentatively, D is TRBD1 (6 bases). CDR3 protein: CASSLQGFGQPQHF. DNA for the CDR3: TGTGCCAGCAGCTTACAGGGGTTTGGTCAGCCCCAGCATTTT.